This TCR beta chain is drawn from a study of blood T cell repertoires in COVID-19. With 4 bases removed from V and 2 bases from J, the gap between germline ends came to 12 bases. The CDR3 spans 15 residues. From germline, CDR1 is SGHVS and CDR2 FQNEAQ. For recovered donors of Cohort 3, there were two negative PCRs, clearance, or symptom resolution. Profiled with immunoSEQ multiplex PCR; TCRdb holds only in-frame clones, not every one. The table lists under 300,000 clones, around 89% of them singletons, with roughly 2.3% in the top ten. The sequence was obtained from a young woman who had recovered from COVID-19. What was sequenced was PBMCs or T cells enriched from blood (not recorded which). The chain is built from TRBV7-8 and TRBJ1-3; D perhaps matches TRBD1 (6 bases). DNA of the CDR3: TGTGCCAGCAGCTCAAACAGGGTGGCTGGAAACACCATATATTTT. This translates into CASSSNRVAGNTIYF.